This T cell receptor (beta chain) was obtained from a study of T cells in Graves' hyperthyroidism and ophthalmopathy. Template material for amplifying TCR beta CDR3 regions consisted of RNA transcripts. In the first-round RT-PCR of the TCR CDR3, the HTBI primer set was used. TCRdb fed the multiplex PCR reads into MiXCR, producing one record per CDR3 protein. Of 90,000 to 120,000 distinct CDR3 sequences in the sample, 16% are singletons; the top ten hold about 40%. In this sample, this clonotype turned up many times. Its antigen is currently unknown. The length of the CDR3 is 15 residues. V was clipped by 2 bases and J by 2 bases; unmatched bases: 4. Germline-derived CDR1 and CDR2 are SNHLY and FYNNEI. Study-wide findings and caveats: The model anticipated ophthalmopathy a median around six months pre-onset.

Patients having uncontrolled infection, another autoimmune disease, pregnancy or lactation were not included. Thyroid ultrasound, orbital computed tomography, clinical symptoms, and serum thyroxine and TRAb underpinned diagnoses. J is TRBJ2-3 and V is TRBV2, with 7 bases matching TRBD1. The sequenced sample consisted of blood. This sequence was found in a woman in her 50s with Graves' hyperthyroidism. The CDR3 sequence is CASSELQGTTDTQYF. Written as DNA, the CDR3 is TGTGCCAGCAGTGAATTACAGGGGACCACAGATACGCAGTATTTT.